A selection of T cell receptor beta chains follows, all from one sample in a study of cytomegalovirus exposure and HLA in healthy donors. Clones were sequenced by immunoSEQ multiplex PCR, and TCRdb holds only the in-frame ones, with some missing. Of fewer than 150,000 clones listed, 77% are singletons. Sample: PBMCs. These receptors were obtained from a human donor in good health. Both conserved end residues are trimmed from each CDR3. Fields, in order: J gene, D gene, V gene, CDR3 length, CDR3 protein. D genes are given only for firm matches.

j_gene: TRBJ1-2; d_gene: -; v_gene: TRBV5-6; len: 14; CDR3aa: ASSSWAAGRIDGYT
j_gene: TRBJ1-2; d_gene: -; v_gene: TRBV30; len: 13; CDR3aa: AWSPGQGSFYGYT
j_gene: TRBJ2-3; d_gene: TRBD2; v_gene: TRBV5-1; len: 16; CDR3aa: ASSLVPAGGPGTDTQY
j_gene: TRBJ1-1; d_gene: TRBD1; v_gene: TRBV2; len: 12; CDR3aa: ASTKQGWSTEAF
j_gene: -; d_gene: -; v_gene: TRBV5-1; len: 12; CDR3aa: ASSLTEGSYEQY
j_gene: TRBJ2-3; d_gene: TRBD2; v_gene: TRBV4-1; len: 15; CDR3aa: ASSQGGRAGGPDTQY
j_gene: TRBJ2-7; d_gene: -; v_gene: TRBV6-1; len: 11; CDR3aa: ATRRDTLIEQY
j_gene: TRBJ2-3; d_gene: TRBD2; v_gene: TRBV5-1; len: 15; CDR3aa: ASRDLGLAEATDTQY
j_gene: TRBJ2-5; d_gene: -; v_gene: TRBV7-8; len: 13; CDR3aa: ASSSLVGRKETQY
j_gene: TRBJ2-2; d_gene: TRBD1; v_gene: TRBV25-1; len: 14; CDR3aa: ASSEGQGARTGELF
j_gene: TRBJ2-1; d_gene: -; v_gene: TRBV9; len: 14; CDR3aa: ASSRSAGSSYNEQF
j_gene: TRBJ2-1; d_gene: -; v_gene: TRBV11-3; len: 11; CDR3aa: ASSFGLGYEQF
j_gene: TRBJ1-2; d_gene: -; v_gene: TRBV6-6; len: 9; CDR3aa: ATSEVSGYT
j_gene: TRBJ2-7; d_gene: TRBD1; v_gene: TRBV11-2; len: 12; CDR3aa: ASSLEGQGFEQY
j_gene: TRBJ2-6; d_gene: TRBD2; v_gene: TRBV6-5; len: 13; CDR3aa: ASSLAGAGANVLT
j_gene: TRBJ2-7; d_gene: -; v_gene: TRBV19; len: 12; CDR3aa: ASSINGHNYEQY
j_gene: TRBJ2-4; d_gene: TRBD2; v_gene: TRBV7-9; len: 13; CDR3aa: ASSLAGGPQNIQY
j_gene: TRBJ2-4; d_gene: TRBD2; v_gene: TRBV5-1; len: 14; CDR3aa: ASSLDIGTRKNIQY
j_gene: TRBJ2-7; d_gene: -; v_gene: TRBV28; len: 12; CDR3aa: ASSLGGSSYEQY
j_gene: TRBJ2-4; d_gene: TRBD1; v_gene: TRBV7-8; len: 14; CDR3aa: ASSLRDREFGNIQY
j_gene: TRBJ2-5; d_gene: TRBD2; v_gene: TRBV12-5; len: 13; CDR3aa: ASGSLAGGLETQY
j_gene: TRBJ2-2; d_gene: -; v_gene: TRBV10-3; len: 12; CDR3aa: AIRTQDETGELF